These 22 T cell receptor beta chains were sequenced from one sample in a study of blood T cell repertoires in COVID-19. The table came from immunoSEQ multiplex PCR; TCRdb's copy has only in-frame clones and leaves some out. The repertoire holds fewer than 180,000 clones, roughly nine tenths seen once, with about 4.2% in the top ten. Source material: peripheral blood. All receptors derive from a woman aged 55-69 years with active or convalescent COVID-19.

This clone was seen ten or more times. The chain uses TRBV6-1 and TRBJ2-3, with a weak D call TRBD1 (6 bases). Trimming pared 2 bases from V and 0 bases from J, leaving 9 bases between. Germline values: CDR1 MNHNS, CDR2 SASEGT. The CDR3 is made up of 15 amino acids. The CDR3 DNA reads as TGTGCCAGCAGTGAAACGGACAGAAGCACAGATACGCAGTATTTT. This codes for CASSETDRSTDTQYF.

This clone appeared once. This chain joins TRBV7-9 and TRBJ2-5; no definite D call. The CDR3 is made up of 13 amino acids. The germline V and J ends were trimmed by 3 bases and 3 bases, with 8 bases remaining between them. Germline CDR1 and CDR2: SEHNR and FQNEAQ (reference sequence). The DNA for the CDR3 is TGTGCCAGCAGCTTGATGGAGAAAGAGACCCAGTACTTC. It translates to CASSLMEKETQYF.

The genes are TRBV23-1 and TRBJ2-3, with a weak D call TRBD1 (5 bases). TRBV23-1 is designated an ORF whose function remains uncertain. CDR3 length equals 18 residues. Trimming left V 1 base short and J 5 bases short, with 22 bases between. The CDR3 DNA follows: TGCGCCAGCAGTCAATTAAACCGACAGAAAGAAGATGGAGATACGCAGTATTTT. This gives the protein CASSQLNRQKEDGDTQYF.

For the CDR3, the DNA is TGTGCCAGTTCTAGACAGGGGGCTATAGGTAATCAGCCCCAGCATTTT. Translation gives CASSRQGAIGNQPQHF. The gene calls are TRBV19 and TRBJ1-5; 10 bases are shared with TRBD1. V lost 8 bases, J lost 4 bases, and 11 bases stayed unmatched. Germline values: CDR1 LNHDA, CDR2 SQIVND (reference sequence). There are 16 residues in the CDR3.

The chain is built from TRBV4-1 and TRBJ1-4, with 11 bases lining up with TRBD1. This CDR3 is 14 amino acids long. Germline CDR1 and CDR2: MGHRA and YSYEKL. V lost 6 bases, J lost 7 bases, and 4 bases stayed unmatched. The CDR3 region has the DNA TGCGCCAGCAGGGGGACAGGGGGATCTGAAAAACTGTTTTTT. Translation gives CASRGTGGSEKLFF.

The rearrangement joins TRBV10-3 to TRBJ1-1, with D tentatively TRBD1 (6 bases). CDR1 is ENHRY, CDR2 SYGVKD, per germline. Deletions cut 3 bases from V and 5 bases from J, with 13 bases between. The CDR3 has 14 residues. CDR3 amino acids: CAISDSEGETEAFF. CDR3 bases: TGTGCCATCAGTGATTCTGAGGGGGAGACTGAAGCTTTCTTT.

V is TRBV19 and J is TRBJ1-5; D is ambiguous. Looked up from germline, CDR1 is LNHDA and CDR2 is SQIVND (reference sequence). Trimming removed 3 bases from V and 4 bases from J, with 16 bases in between. The CDR3 covers 16 residues. The CDR3 spells CASSIEQILGNQPQHF. The CDR3, as DNA: TGTGCCAGTAGTATCGAACAGATCCTTGGGAATCAGCCCCAGCATTTT.

The chain combines TRBV13 with TRBJ2-1, with a tentative D call TRBD2 (6 bases). This CDR3 contains 20 residues. V gave up 1 base and J gave up 0 bases, with 22 bases separating them. Germline V gene data show CDR1 as PRHDT and CDR2 as FYEKMQ (reference sequence). The CDR3 reads CASSLVDRFAGSSSYNEQFF. The DNA of the CDR3 is TGTGCCAGCAGCTTAGTGGATAGGTTCGCGGGGTCGAGCTCCTACAATGAGCAGTTCTTC.

The rearrangement joins TRBV7-2 to TRBJ2-3, with 9 bases matching TRBD2. Germline loops: CDR1 SGHTA, CDR2 FQGNSA. The CDR3 spans 19 residues. V trimming: 9 bases; J trimming: 6 bases; junction bases outside the gene matches: 25. CDR3 nucleotide sequence: TGTGCCAGTCGCGACCCTAGTATTATAGCGGGGGCTCAGTGGGATACGCAGTATTTT. Translation: CASRDPSIIAGAQWDTQYF.

The chain joins TRBV6-6 to TRBJ1-6; 10 bases fit TRBD1. Germline-derived CDR1 and CDR2 are MNHNY and SVGAGI (reference sequence). V shed 6 bases, J shed 7 bases, and the junction held 3 bases outside the gene matches. This CDR3 has 14 amino acids. Here the CDR3 reads CASSRDRGNSPLHF. The CDR3 DNA reads as TGTGCCAGCAGCCGGGACAGGGGAAATTCACCCCTCCACTTT.

This sequence joins TRBV7-6 and TRBJ2-5; D unclear. V lost 2 bases to trimming and J lost 5 bases, with 6 bases between them. Germline V gene data show CDR1 as SGHVS and CDR2 as FNYEAQ. The CDR3 contains 12 residues. CDR3 region: CASSLNIETQYF. CDR3 sequence (DNA): TGTGCCAGCAGCTTAAATATCGAGACCCAGTACTTC.

CDR3 residues: CAWSVGGNTEAFF. DNA for the CDR3: TGTGCCTGGAGTGTCGGCGGGAACACTGAAGCTTTCTTT. V gene TRBV30 combines with J gene TRBJ1-1; no reliable D call. CDR3 length: 13 amino acids. Germline V gene data show CDR1 as GTSNPN and CDR2 as SVGIG (reference sequence). Trimming removed 0 bases from V and 1 base from J, with 6 bases in between.

The rearrangement links TRBV6-5 to TRBJ1-1; D is uncertain. The ends were cut back, 3 bases at V and 0 bases at J, with 11 bases in the middle. Per the germline V gene, CDR1 is MNHEY and CDR2 is SVGAGI. The CDR3 has 15 amino acids. The CDR3 protein is CASSYSQVVNTEAFF. Written as DNA, the CDR3 is TGTGCCAGCAGTTATTCCCAGGTTGTGAACACTGAAGCTTTCTTT.

A single count supports this clone. V and J are TRBV5-4 and TRBJ1-4; D is unresolved. The CDR3 is 14 amino acids. From germline, CDR1 is SGHNT and CDR2 YYREEE (reference sequence). V shed 1 base and J shed 7 bases, with 11 bases lying between them. The CDR3 coding sequence is TGTGCCAGCAGCTTGACGGGGATGGGTGAAAAACTGTTTTTT. Its translation is CASSLTGMGEKLFF.

With regard to this clone: Within the sample, other DNA sequences also encode this same CDR3. The J gene is TRBJ1-1, the V gene TRBV18, with 9 nucleotides matching TRBD1. V dropped 2 bases and J dropped 4; count of bases not matched to a gene: 2. The CDR3 sequence is 14 residues long. Germline-derived CDR1 and CDR2 are KGHSH and LQKENI. The CDR3 spells CASSPGTGRTEAFF. The CDR3 nucleotides read TGTGCCAGCTCACCAGGGACAGGGCGCACTGAAGCTTTCTTT.

The V gene is TRBV9, the J gene TRBJ1-2; weak D call: TRBD1 (5 bases). Trimming pared 3 bases from V and 2 bases from J, leaving 20 bases between. CDR3 size: 17 residues. The germline V gene has CDR1 SGDLS and CDR2 YYNGEE. The CDR3 sequence is CASSANYGAIPNYGYTF. In DNA, the CDR3 is TGTGCCAGCAGCGCAAACTATGGGGCAATCCCCAACTATGGCTACACCTTC. Using reference TRBV9 and TRBJ1-2 for the parts outside the CDR3, the full variable domain is DSGVTQTPKHLITATGQRVTLRCSPRSGDLSVYWYQQSLDQGLQFLIQYYNGEERAKGNILERFSAQQFPDLHSELNLSSLELGDSALYFCASSANYGAIPNYGYTFGSGTRLTVV.

The V and J genes are TRBV19 and TRBJ1-5; 7 bases fit TRBD1. V lost 7 bases, J lost 0 bases, and 12 bases stayed unmatched. Germline CDR1 is LNHDA and CDR2 is SQIVND (reference sequence). This CDR3 has 17 amino acids. Written as DNA, the CDR3 is TGTGCCAGTACCGACAGAGAGACAGGGACTAGCAATCAGCCCCAGCATTTT. It translates to CASTDRETGTSNQPQHF.

The gene calls are TRBV2 and TRBJ1-5; D uncertain. The V gene lost 7 bases and the J gene lost 0 bases, with 10 bases spanning the gap. Germline V CDR1 and CDR2: SNHLY, FYNNEI. The CDR3 loop spans 14 amino acids. The CDR3 here is CASTLADSNQPQHF. CDR3 coding DNA: TGTGCCAGCACTCTGGCAGATAGCAATCAGCCCCAGCATTTT.

The genes are TRBV7-2 and TRBJ2-1; D may be TRBD1 (5 bases). The ends were cut back, 2 bases at V and 1 base at J, with 15 bases in the middle. CDR3 size: 17 residues. The V gene's germline CDR1 is SGHTA and CDR2 FQGNSA. CDR3 amino acids: CASSLTAQVLSYNEQFF. The CDR3 region has the DNA TGTGCCAGCAGCTTAACCGCACAGGTTTTATCCTACAATGAGCAGTTCTTC.

The chain combines TRBV7-8 with TRBJ2-7; possibly TRBD1 for D (6 bases). Trimming removed 5 bases from V and 3 bases from J, with 17 bases in between. The CDR3 spans 15 residues. Germline V gene lookup returns CDR1 SGHVS and CDR2 FQNEAQ. The CDR3 DNA is TGTGCCAGCAGCAGGAGCGGACAGAATCTCTACGAGCAGTACTTC. It encodes CASSRSGQNLYEQYF.

This chain connects TRBV3-1 (or the pseudogene TRBV3-2) to TRBJ2-1; 13 bases agree with TRBD2. This CDR3 contains 17 residues. V was pared by 3 bases and J by 12 bases, with 14 bases of the junction left unmatched. Germline V gene lookup returns CDR1 LGHDT and CDR2 YNNKEL (reference sequence). The CDR3 here is CASSHRFLLAGGYPQFF. The CDR3 DNA sequence: TGTGCCAGCAGCCATCGGTTCCTACTAGCGGGGGGGTACCCGCAGTTCTTC.

The genes are TRBV7-2 and TRBJ2-5; 8 positions match TRBD2. Germline CDR1 is SGHTA and CDR2 is FQGNSA. Unmatched junction bases numbered 8, after V lost 4 bases and J lost 4 bases. The CDR3 totals 15 residues. CDR3 region: CASSSSRTSPETQYF. Here the CDR3 DNA reads TGTGCCAGCAGCTCGTCAAGGACTAGCCCAGAGACCCAGTACTTC.